This T cell receptor beta chain was obtained from a study of blood T cell repertoires in COVID-19. Study-wide context: Researchers got acute and convalescent COVID-19 samples from the United States, Italy and Spain. From T cells, B-cell-depleted T cells, or PBMCs came the material, which was cDNA or gDNA.

The Seattle site enrolled patients during active infection and followed them longitudinally. Original processing notes: The assay estimated nucleated cells by amplifying reference gene primers. Sequencing was performed with immunoSEQ multiplex PCR; in TCRdb, only in-frame clones are kept and a portion is missing. That table gives V, J and clone size, and the DNA gave D and trimming. The profile covers about 270,000 clones, with roughly nine tenths appearing a single time and 10% to 15% taken by the ten largest. This clone was detected once. The V gene's germline CDR1 is LGHNT and CDR2 FRNRAP. The CDR3 sequence is 14 residues long. The V gene end was trimmed by 4 bases and the J gene end by 2 bases; junction bases not matched to a gene: 2.

Sequenced input: peripheral blood. The chain recombines TRBV12-5 with TRBJ2-3, with TRBD1 identical over 8 bases. This clonotype originated in a woman in her 30s with COVID-19, enrolled during active disease. The CDR3 loop reads CASGSGQDTDTQYF. CDR3 coding DNA: TGTGCTAGTGGTTCGGGACAGGACACAGATACGCAGTATTTT.